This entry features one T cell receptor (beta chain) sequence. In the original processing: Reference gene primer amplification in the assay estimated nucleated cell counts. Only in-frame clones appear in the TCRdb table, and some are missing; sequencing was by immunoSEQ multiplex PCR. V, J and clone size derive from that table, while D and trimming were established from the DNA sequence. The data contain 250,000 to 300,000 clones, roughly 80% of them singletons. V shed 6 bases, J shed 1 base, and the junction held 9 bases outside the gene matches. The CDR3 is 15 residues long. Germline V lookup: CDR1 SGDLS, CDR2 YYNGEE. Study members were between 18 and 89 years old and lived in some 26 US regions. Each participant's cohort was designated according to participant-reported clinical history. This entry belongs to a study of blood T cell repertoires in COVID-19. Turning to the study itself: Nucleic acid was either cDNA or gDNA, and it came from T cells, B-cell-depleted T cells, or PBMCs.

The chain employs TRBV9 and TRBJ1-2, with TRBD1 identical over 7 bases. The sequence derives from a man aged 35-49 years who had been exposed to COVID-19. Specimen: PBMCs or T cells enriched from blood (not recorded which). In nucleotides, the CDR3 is TGTGCCAGCACCACCTCGACAGGGTTTAACTATGGCTACACCTTC. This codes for CASTTSTGFNYGYTF.